This T cell receptor beta chain was found in a study of blood T cell repertoires in COVID-19. Study overall: Donors in the United States, Italy and Spain gave samples during acute or convalescent COVID-19. In each case, the material was cDNA or gDNA derived from T cells, B-cell-depleted T cells, or PBMCs.

Germline V CDR1 and CDR2: SQVTM, ANQGSEA. The CDR3 covers 13 residues. The trim removed 4 bases at V and 4 bases at J, leaving 4 bases unmatched. The method was immunoSEQ multiplex PCR; TCRdb's version includes in-frame clones alone and lacks a portion of them. Of around 250,000 clones detected, just over 85% appear once; the ten largest clones hold roughly 15%. The specimen was PBMCs or T cells enriched from blood (not recorded which). This chain links TRBV29-1 with TRBJ2-4; 7 bases are a match to TRBD1. The sequence was collected from a man aged 18 to 30 who had recovered from COVID-19. The CDR3 loop is CSVAETGKNIQYF. CDR3 bases: TGCAGCGTTGCGGAGACAGGGAAAAACATTCAGTACTTC. The whole variable domain, remainder taken from reference TRBV29-1 and TRBJ2-4, is SAVISQKPSRDICQRGTSLTIQCQVDSQVTMMFWYRQQPGQSLTLIATANQGSEATYESGFVIDKFPISRPNLTFSTLTVSNMSPEDSSIYLCSVAETGKNIQYFGAGTRLSVL.